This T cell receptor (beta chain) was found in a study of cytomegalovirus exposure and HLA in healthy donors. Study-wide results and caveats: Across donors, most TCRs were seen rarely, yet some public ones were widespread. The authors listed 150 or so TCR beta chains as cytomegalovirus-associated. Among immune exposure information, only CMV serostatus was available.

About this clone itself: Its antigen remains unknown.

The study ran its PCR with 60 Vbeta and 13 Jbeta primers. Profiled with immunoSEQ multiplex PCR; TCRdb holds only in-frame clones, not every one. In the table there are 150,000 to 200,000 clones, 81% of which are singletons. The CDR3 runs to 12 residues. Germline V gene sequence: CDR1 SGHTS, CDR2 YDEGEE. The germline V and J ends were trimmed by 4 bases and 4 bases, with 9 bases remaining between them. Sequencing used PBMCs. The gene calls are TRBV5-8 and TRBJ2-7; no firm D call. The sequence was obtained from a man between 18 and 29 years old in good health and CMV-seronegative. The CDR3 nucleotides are TGTGCCAGCAGCCCGACACCTTACGAGCAGTACTTC. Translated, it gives CASSPTPYEQYF.